These 7 T cell receptor beta chains were all obtained from the same sample, sequenced in a study of Graves' ophthalmopathy and Graves' hyperthyroidism (dated by TCRdb to 2016 to 2019). For sequencing, an Illumina HiSeq 2000 was employed. For repertoire sequencing, the TCR beta CDR3 regions were amplified from RNA transcripts. The first round was an RT-PCR using HTBI primers with the Qiagen OneStep RT-PCR kit, and this first round was followed by a second-round multiplex PCR, then size selection and purification. Through fastp at Q25 and MiXCR, TCRdb rebuilt clones from the public reads, retaining in-frame beta chains. Each record represents a unique CDR3 protein, reported with the most common genes and DNA among its rows. The sample profile shows 660,000 or so distinct CDR3 sequences; about two fifths of them were found once. The ten most abundant clones make up 3.3% of the sample. The sequenced sample consisted of peripheral blood. The receptors originated from an adult man with Graves' ophthalmopathy.

Many counts were recorded for this clonotype. The chain joins TRBV5-1 to TRBJ1-1, with D hard to call. Trimming removed 6 bases at V and 3 bases at J, with 12 bases between. In germline, CDR1 is SGHRS, CDR2 YFSETQ. This CDR3 spans 13 amino acids. DNA of the CDR3: TGCGCCAGCATGAAGAATTTGGACACTGAAGCTTTCTTT. Protein: CASMKNLDTEAFF.

This clonotype was detected ten times or more. The rearrangement joins TRBV7-9 to TRBJ2-2, with D hard to call. Germline lookup yields CDR1 SEHNR and CDR2 FQNEAQ (reference sequence). Trimming shortened V by 11 bases and J by 1 base, and 8 bases separated the two germline ends. The CDR3 loop spans 12 amino acids. The CDR3 DNA follows: TGTGCCCTTGGGCGGAACACCGGGGAGCTGTTTTTT. Translating it yields CALGRNTGELFF.

Turning to this clonotype: At one of its ends the junction is not consistent with the germline gene, which may arise from a read error. The chain links TRBV19 to TRBJ1-1; D is possibly TRBD1 (5 bases). The germline gives CDR1 LNHDA, CDR2 SQIVND (reference sequence). This CDR3 is built from 12 residues. This CDR3 is CASSRSGTSGSF. In nucleotides, the CDR3 is TGTGCCAGTAGTCGTTCCGGGACTAGCGGGTCGTTT.

This clonotype was seen many times. The chain employs TRBV19 and TRBJ1-5; 9 bases agree with TRBD1. The CDR3 loop spans 16 amino acids. V gave up 8 bases and J gave up 6 bases; unmatched junction bases: 14. From germline, CDR1 is LNHDA and CDR2 SQIVND (reference sequence). CDR3 protein: CASSNTLQGAGQPQHF. CDR3 DNA sequence: TGTGCCAGTTCCAACACTTTACAGGGGGCTGGTCAGCCCCAGCATTTT.

The chain links TRBV20-1 to TRBJ2-1, with 7 bases aligning to TRBD1. The CDR3 loop spans 12 amino acids. The J segment lost 5 bases and the V segment lost 8 bases, leaving 6 bases of the junction unmatched. Per germline, CDR1 DFQATT and CDR2 SNEGSKA (reference sequence). CDR3 residues: CSIRDRDNEQFF. In DNA form, the CDR3 reads TGCAGTATCCGAGACAGGGACAATGAGCAGTTCTTC.

This clonotype appeared many times. The rearrangement joins TRBV24-1 to TRBJ1-1; no definite D call. Germline values: CDR1 KGHDR, CDR2 SFDVKD. The CDR3 consists of 13 residues. The V end was cut by 4 bases, the J end by 0 bases, with 5 bases between. CDR3: CATSESLNTEAFF. CDR3 in DNA: TGTGCCACCAGTGAATCATTGAACACTGAAGCTTTCTTT.

V usage is TRBV2 and J usage is TRBJ2-2; D call uncertain. Germline loops: CDR1 SNHLY, CDR2 FYNNEI. V lost 6 bases, J lost 8 bases, and 7 bases lay in between. This CDR3 spans 11 amino acids. The CDR3 protein is CASSNQGELFF. CDR3 nucleotides: TGTGCCAGCAGCAATCAGGGGGAGCTGTTTTTT.